These 8 T cell receptor beta chains originate from one sample sequenced in a study of T cell responses to AZD1222 COVID-19 vaccine. Generated by immunoSEQ multiplex PCR, the TCRdb table keeps only in-frame clones and is missing some. The table lists more than 250,000 clones, approximately 95% of them singletons. The sample consisted of peripheral blood, taken on day 0 of AZD1222 vaccination. These receptors all stem from an adult in good health.

V gene TRBV4-2 combines with J gene TRBJ2-2; D call uncertain. Trimming removed 0 bases at V and 3 bases at J, with 14 bases between. This CDR3 has 17 amino acids. CDR1 LGHNA and CDR2 YNFKEQ come from the germline V gene. CDR3 amino acids: CASSQDPQATDTGELFF. DNA for the CDR3: TGTGCCAGCAGCCAAGATCCGCAGGCAACGGACACCGGGGAGCTGTTTTTT.

Regarding this clone: Other DNA sequences in this sample translate to the same CDR3. This chain joins TRBV7-3 and TRBJ2-1, with D tentatively TRBD1 (6 bases). Germline V gives CDR1 SGHTA, CDR2 FQGTGA. Trimming took off 5 bases at V and 4 bases at J, with 15 bases between the two ends. CDR3 length equals 15 residues. The CDR3 here is CASSPQGREYNEQFF. The DNA for the CDR3 is TGTGCCAGCAGCCCCCAGGGGCGAGAATACAATGAGCAGTTCTTC.

The chain combines TRBV5-1 with TRBJ1-1, with a possible D match to TRBD1 (6 bases). In germline, CDR1 is SGHRS, CDR2 YFSETQ. The CDR3 totals 14 residues. Trimming pared 4 bases from V and 3 bases from J, leaving 13 bases between. In DNA form, the CDR3 reads TGCGCCAGCAGCATTCAGGGGAAGGACACTGAAGCTTTCTTT. Translated, it gives CASSIQGKDTEAFF.

CDR3 loop: CSVGGGGGLYEQYF. The CDR3, as DNA: TGCAGCGTTGGGGGAGGGGGAGGGCTCTACGAGCAGTACTTC. The chain recombines TRBV29-1 with TRBJ2-7; perhaps TRBD2 as D (7 bases). Trimming left V 4 bases short and J 3 bases short, with 16 bases between. CDR1 and CDR2 from the germline V gene are SQVTM and ANQGSEA. CDR3 length: 14 amino acids.

In DNA form, the CDR3 reads TGTGCCAGCAGCCAGTCCCGGGACATCTTTTCGATTCAGTACTTC. It codes for CASSQSRDIFSIQYF. This chain connects TRBV14 to TRBJ2-4; D is possibly TRBD1 (6 bases). Deletions cut 3 bases from V and 10 bases from J, with 19 bases between. The CDR3 spans 15 residues. Germline lookup yields CDR1 SGHDN and CDR2 FVKESK. Supplemented by reference TRBV14 and TRBJ2-4, the full variable domain reads EAGVTQFPSHSVIEKGQTVTLRCDPISGHDNLYWYRRVMGKEIKFLLHFVKESKQDESGMPNNRFLAERTGGTYSTLKVQPAELEDSGVYFCASSQSRDIFSIQYFGAGTRLSVL.

The chain employs TRBV3-1 (or the pseudogene TRBV3-2) and TRBJ1-6; TRBD1 matches 7 bases. The CDR3 covers 14 residues. V shed 8 bases and J 7 bases; nucleotides not matched to a gene: 8. Per the germline V gene, CDR1 is LGHDT and CDR2 is YNNKEL (reference sequence). The CDR3 is CASAGGGPNSPLHF. In DNA form, the CDR3 reads TGTGCCAGCGCAGGAGGGGGCCCCAATTCACCCCTCCACTTT.

Remarks on this clone: Sequence at one end of the junction differs from germline and may be a read error. The chain uses TRBV5-4 and TRBJ2-7, with unresolved D. CDR3 length equals 13 residues. Germline assignment: CDR1 SGHNT and CDR2 YYREEE (reference sequence). The chain's CDR3 is CASSLDQVYEQYF. As DNA, the CDR3 is TGTGCCAGCAGTTTGGACCAGGTGTACGAGCAGTACTTC.

CDR3 DNA: TGTGCCAGCAGCCAAGGGGACAGGGGATCCTACGAGCAGTACTTC. Translation gives CASSQGDRGSYEQYF. The chain joins TRBV3-1 (or the pseudogene TRBV3-2) to TRBJ2-7; TRBD1 matches 10 bases. The CDR3 consists of 15 residues. V lost 1 base and J lost 1; bases outside the gene matches: 1. Germline lookup yields CDR1 LGHDT and CDR2 YNNKEL (reference sequence).